This is a list of T cell receptor beta chains from one sample in a study of T cell repertoires in cytomegalovirus infection. The antigens these receptors bind are not known. TCRdb reprocessed the reads via MiXCR and lists one record per CDR3 protein. Among 550,000 to 850,000 distinct CDR3 sequences, roughly a third were seen once, and the ten largest hold 15% to 20%. The input for sequencing was cultured PBMCs, taken from culture after CMV antigen stimulation. The source of these receptors is a human donor in good health (CMV status not recorded). Some clones in this sample may be carry-over from other donors' samples. Each CDR3 is given with its conserved first and last residue. A D gene is named only where the DNA matches it firmly. Part of the rows lack a size; the others show once, few, many or a class for expanded clones.

NA	few	TRBV4-1	TRBJ1-3	TGCGCCAGCAGCCAAATTAGCGACACCATATATTTT	CASSQISDTIYF
NA	NA	TRBV11-2	TRBJ2-3	TGTGCCAGCAGCTTAGGACGAAACTCATATACGCAGTATTTT	CASSLGRNSYTQYF
NA	NA	TRBV12-3/TRBV12-4	TRBJ2-7	TGTGCCAGCAGCCTAGCGTTTGCCTACGAGCAGTACTTC	CASSLAFAYEQYF
TRBD2	once	TRBV2	TRBJ2-1	TGTGCCAGCAGTACCCGACTAGCGGGAGACTTCTATGAGCAGTTCTTC	CASSTRLAGDFYEQFF
TRBD2	many	TRBV7-2	TRBJ2-3	TGTGCCAGCAGCTTAGTCGCACCGGGAGGGCCAGGAGATACGCAGTATTTT	CASSLVAPGGPGDTQYF
NA	NA	TRBV6-2/TRBV6-3	TRBJ2-7	TGTGCCAGCTGTAATGAATTCACCTACGAGCAGTACTTC	CASCNEFTYEQYF
NA	NA	TRBV20-1	TRBJ1-6	TGCAGTGCTCTGTTAACAGATAATTCACCCCTCCACTTT	CSALLTDNSPLHF
TRBD2	NA	TRBV15	TRBJ2-7	TGTGCCACCAGCAGAGATATTGTTACGGGACTATACGAGCAGTACTTC	CATSRDIVTGLYEQYF
NA	few	TRBV7-8	TRBJ1-2	TGTGCCAGCAGCCTCGGGACACCACGAGCTTATGGCTACACCTTC	CASSLGTPRAYGYTF
TRBD1	NA	TRBV19	TRBJ1-2	TGTGCCAGTAGTCCCAGGGGGCGAGTCTATGGCTACACCTTC	CASSPRGRVYGYTF
NA	NA	TRBV7-6	TRBJ2-1	TGTGCCAGCAGCTTAGAAATGCGGACCCCCGGACGGAGCTCCTACAATGAGCAGTTCTTC	CASSLEMRTPGRSSYNEQFF
TRBD2	NA	TRBV12-3/TRBV12-4	TRBJ2-3	TGTGCCAGCAGTGCAGCGGGAGTCTCGGCTAGGGTTTTT	CASSAAGVSARVF
TRBD2	NA	TRBV6-1	TRBJ2-1	TGTGCCAGCAGTGAATATAGTTCTGCTGGGACTACACGGGGCGATGAGCAGTTCTTC	CASSEYSSAGTTRGDEQFF
TRBD2	NA	TRBV28	TRBJ2-3	TGTGCCAGCAGTTTAATCCTAGCGGGGGGAACAGATACGCAGTATTTT	CASSLILAGGTDTQYF
NA	NA	TRBV4-3	TRBJ2-3	TGCGCCAGCAGCCAAGCCCTCGGCGCAGATACGCAGTATTTT	CASSQALGADTQYF
TRBD1	medium-sized	TRBV7-2	TRBJ2-5	TGTGCCAGCAGCTTGTTACAGGGGGCGCGAGAGACCCAGTACTTC	CASSLLQGARETQYF
TRBD2	medium-sized	TRBV7-2	TRBJ2-3	TGTGCCAGCAGCGTAGGACTAGCGGGAGGGCCAACAGATACGCAGTATTTT	CASSVGLAGGPTDTQYF
TRBD1	NA	TRBV20-1	TRBJ2-7	TGCAGTGCTAGAGATCCAAATTCGCAGGGGGCGAGACTCTACGAGCAGTACTTC	CSARDPNSQGARLYEQYF
NA	few	TRBV20-1	TRBJ1-1	TGCAGTGCTAGAGACCCGAAGGGGTCCCCTGAAGCTTTCTTT	CSARDPKGSPEAFF
NA	NA	TRBV6-1	TRBJ1-1	TGTGCCAGCAGTGAAGCGCCTCTGAACACTGAAGCTTTCTTT	CASSEAPLNTEAFF
NA	NA	TRBV5-5	TRBJ2-1	TGTGCCAGCAGCATACACAGGGCCGGGCGGTCCTACAATGAGCAGTTCTTC	CASSIHRAGRSYNEQFF
TRBD1	NA	TRBV28	TRBJ2-5	TGTGCCAGCAGCCAGCGACAGGGGCGCGGGGAGACCCAGTACTTC	CASSQRQGRGETQYF
TRBD1	NA	TRBV28	TRBJ1-6	TGTGCCAGCAGGGTTCCGGACAGGGCTGAAGCACCCCTCCACTTT	CASRVPDRAEAPLHF
TRBD2	NA	TRBV7-9	TRBJ2-3	TGTGCCAGCAGCACCCCCCCGGGACTAGCCCTGGATACGCAGTATTTT	CASSTPPGLALDTQYF
NA	NA	TRBV2	TRBJ2-7	TGTGCCAGCAGTGTGGAAGAACAGTCCTACGAGCAGTACTTC	CASSVEEQSYEQYF
TRBD1	NA	TRBV6-1	TRBJ1-1	TGTGCCACCAGCGAGACAGGGGGCCTTGTCGCTTTCTTT	CATSETGGLVAFF
NA	NA	TRBV20-1	TRBJ1-1	TGCAGTGCTAGAGAGGGGGGATCGAACACTGAAGCTTTCTTT	CSAREGGSNTEAFF
NA	NA	TRBV4-1	TRBJ2-7	TGCGCCAGCAGCCAAGAGATCTGGAACTCACACTACGAGCAGTACTTC	CASSQEIWNSHYEQYF
TRBD1	NA	TRBV6-6	TRBJ1-1	TGTGCCAGCAGCGGACAGGGAGGGATGAACACTGAAGCTTTCTTT	CASSGQGGMNTEAFF
TRBD2	many	TRBV7-2	TRBJ2-5	TGTGCCAGCAGCTTAGGACTAGCGGGTAATCAAGAGACCCAGTACTTC	CASSLGLAGNQETQYF
TRBD2	NA	TRBV6-1	TRBJ2-7	TGTGCCAGCAGCCCCGGGACTAGCTGGAGCTCCTACGAGCAGTACTTC	CASSPGTSWSSYEQYF
NA	few	TRBV6-1	TRBJ2-1	TGTGCCAGCAGTACTAGCCAGACCCTCAATGAGCAGTTCTTC	CASSTSQTLNEQFF
NA	NA	TRBV7-9	TRBJ2-3	TGTGCCAGCAGCTTTACCCCCCCTGAGGATACGCAGTATTTT	CASSFTPPEDTQYF
NA	NA	TRBV20-1	TRBJ2-1	TGCAGTGCTAGACTAACGACCTACAATGAGCAGTTCTTC	CSARLTTYNEQFF
NA	NA	TRBV28	TRBJ2-3	TGTGCCATCCAAGGACGGAAAAGCACAGATACGCAGTATTTT	CAIQGRKSTDTQYF
TRBD1	NA	TRBV6-1	TRBJ1-1	TGTGCCAGCCGAATTGGGACAGCTTATGAAGCTTTCTTT	CASRIGTAYEAFF
TRBD2	NA	TRBV18	TRBJ2-3	TGTGCCAGCTCACCAGGCAGCGGGGGAATTACAGATACGCAGTATTTT	CASSPGSGGITDTQYF
TRBD2	NA	TRBV4-1	TRBJ2-7	TGCGCCAGCAGCCATACTGGACTAGCGGGGACCTACGAGCAGTACTTC	CASSHTGLAGTYEQYF
NA	NA	TRBV7-6	TRBJ1-3	TGTGCCAGCAGCTTAATCGCGCAGGGGCTCGGAAACACCATATATTTT	CASSLIAQGLGNTIYF
TRBD2	many	TRBV7-2	TRBJ2-1	TGTGCCAGCAGTCCCGGGACTAGCGGGAAACCTAGGAATGAGCAGTTCTTC	CASSPGTSGKPRNEQFF
NA	NA	TRBV6-5	TRBJ1-1	TGTGCCAGCAGTAACCCCCGGTTGAACACTGAAGCTTTCTTT	CASSNPRLNTEAFF
NA	NA	TRBV20-1	TRBJ2-7	TGCAGTGCTGCTAGCACAACCTACGAGCAGTACTTC	CSAASTTYEQYF
NA	few	TRBV5-5	TRBJ1-3	TGTGCCAGTAGCTTCCGAGACTCAGGCTCTGGAAACACCATATATTTT	CASSFRDSGSGNTIYF
NA	few	TRBV19	TRBJ2-2	TGTGCCAGTAGTATAGTTGGGGGCTCGAACACCGGGGAGCTGTTTTTT	CASSIVGGSNTGELFF